This T cell receptor (beta chain) was identified in a study of blood T cell repertoires in COVID-19. Methods used by the authors: Cell counts per sample came from amplifying reference gene primers. Sequencing was performed with immunoSEQ multiplex PCR; in TCRdb, only in-frame clones are kept and a portion is missing. The V and J calls and clone size come from that table; D and trimming were worked out from the DNA. The sample has 250,000 or so clones; roughly 82% are singletons. V dropped 3 bases and J dropped 4; count of bases not matched to a gene: 3. There are 15 residues in the CDR3. CDR1 MGHRA and CDR2 YSYEKL come from the germline V gene.

This chain links TRBV4-1 with TRBJ2-3; TRBD2 matches 11 bases. Sample: peripheral blood. This receptor was obtained from a man aged 40-49 years who had recovered from COVID-19. The CDR3 loop reads CASSHVAGGPDTQYF. The CDR3 coding sequence is TGCGCCAGCAGCCACGTAGCGGGGGGGCCAGATACGCAGTATTTT.